This TCR beta chain originates from a study of blood T cell repertoires in COVID-19. Adults between about 18 and 89 years of age took part from 24 US areas. Self-reported history from a screening survey and questionnaire set each donor's cohort. Two negative PCRs, clearance, or symptom resolution characterized the recovered Cohort 3 donors. Germline V gives CDR1 SEHNR, CDR2 FQNEAQ (reference sequence). Trimming removed 3 bases at V and 0 bases at J, with 7 bases between. The length of the CDR3 is 14 residues. Produced via immunoSEQ multiplex PCR; TCRdb's table is partial and in-frame only. In the table there are more than 300,000 clones, roughly 90% of which are singletons.

The sequence derives from a woman in her thirties who had recovered from COVID-19. The V call is TRBV7-9, the J call TRBJ2-3; D possibly corresponds to TRBD1 (5 bases). The sample consisted of PBMCs or T cells enriched from blood (not recorded which). The CDR3 DNA follows: TGTGCCAGCAGCTTGGACAAAAGCACAGATACGCAGTATTTT. Its protein is CASSLDKSTDTQYF.